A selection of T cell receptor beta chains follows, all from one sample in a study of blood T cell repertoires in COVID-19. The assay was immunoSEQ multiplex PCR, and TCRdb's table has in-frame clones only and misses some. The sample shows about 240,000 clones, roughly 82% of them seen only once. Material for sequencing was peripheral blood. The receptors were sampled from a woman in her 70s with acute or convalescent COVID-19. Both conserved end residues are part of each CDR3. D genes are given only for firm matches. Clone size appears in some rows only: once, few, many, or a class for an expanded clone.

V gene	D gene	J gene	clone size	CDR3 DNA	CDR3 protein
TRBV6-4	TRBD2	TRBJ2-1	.	TGTGCCAGTAGTGCGCTAGCGGGGGTGTATGAGCAGTTCTTC	CASSALAGVYEQFF
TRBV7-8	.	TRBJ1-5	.	TGTGCCAGCAGCCCGGACAGCTTTAGCAATCAGCCCCAGCATTTT	CASSPDSFSNQPQHF
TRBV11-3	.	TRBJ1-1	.	TGTGCCAGCAGCTTAGATCTAACAGCTCGGATGAACACTGAAGCTTTCTTT	CASSLDLTARMNTEAFF
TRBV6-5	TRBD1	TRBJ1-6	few	TGTGCCAGCAAACCGACAGGGATTAACTCACCCCTCCACTTT	CASKPTGINSPLHF
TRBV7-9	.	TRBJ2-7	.	TGTGCCAGCAGCTCCACAGCAGCCGACAACGAGCAGTACTTC	CASSSTAADNEQYF
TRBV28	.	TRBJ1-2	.	TGTGCCAGCAGTTTATTTGGGGGCAATGGCTACACCTTC	CASSLFGGNGYTF
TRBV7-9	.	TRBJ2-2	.	TGTGCCAGCAGCTACCAGGCGAACACCGGGGAGCTGTTTTTT	CASSYQANTGELFF
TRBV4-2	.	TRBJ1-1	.	TGTGCCAGCAGCCAGGACAGCCTGAACACTGAAGCTTTCTTT	CASSQDSLNTEAFF
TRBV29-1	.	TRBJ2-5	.	TGCAGCGTTCAAACCAGGGAGGGGGGACAAGAGACCCAGTACTTC	CSVQTREGGQETQYF
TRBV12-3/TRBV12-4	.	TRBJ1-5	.	TGTGCCAGCAGTTTAGTACGGAATCAGCCCCAGCATTTT	CASSLVRNQPQHF
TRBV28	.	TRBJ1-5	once	TGTGCCAGCAGTTTTATCGGGAATCAGCCCCAGCATTTT	CASSFIGNQPQHF
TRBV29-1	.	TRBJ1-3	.	TGCAGCGTTGCGGTCGGCTCTGGAAACACCATATATTTT	CSVAVGSGNTIYF
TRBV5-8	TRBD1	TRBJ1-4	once	TGTGCCAGCAGCTTGGGACAGGGGCGTGCTAATGAAAAACTGTTTTTT	CASSLGQGRANEKLFF
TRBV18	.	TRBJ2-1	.	TGTGCCAGCTCACCACCGACGATGGGACTCTTCTACAATGAGCAGTTCTTC	CASSPPTMGLFYNEQFF
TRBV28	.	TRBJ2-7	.	TGTGCCAGCAGTTTATACAGGGCACCCTACGAGCAGTACTTC	CASSLYRAPYEQYF
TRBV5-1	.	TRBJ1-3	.	TGCGCCAGCAGCCCCGGGACTTTCGGAAACACCATATATTTT	CASSPGTFGNTIYF
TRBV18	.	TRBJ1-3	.	TGTGCCAGCTCCCCTGCGGGCCCTGCTGGAAACACCATATATTTT	CASSPAGPAGNTIYF
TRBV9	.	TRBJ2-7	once	TGTGCCAGCAGCGTAGAAGACACAGGGAGCCGCTACGAGCAGTACTTC	CASSVEDTGSRYEQYF
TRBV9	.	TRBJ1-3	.	TGTGCCAGCAGCGTAGCCGATGGACAGCCGGACACCATATATTTT	CASSVADGQPDTIYF
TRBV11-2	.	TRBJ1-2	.	TGTGCCAGCAGCTACGGTTTGAGGGAGGGCTACACCTTC	CASSYGLREGYTF
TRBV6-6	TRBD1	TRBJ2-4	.	TGTGCCAGCAGTTACGTACAGGGGGCTTCGCCCATTCAGTACTTC	CASSYVQGASPIQYF
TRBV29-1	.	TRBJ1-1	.	TGCAGCGTTGAACCGAAGAGAACTGAAGCTTTCTTT	CSVEPKRTEAFF
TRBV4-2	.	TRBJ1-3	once	TGTGCCAGCAGCCAAGATCGGCAGGGGCTGGGAAACACCATATATTTT	CASSQDRQGLGNTIYF
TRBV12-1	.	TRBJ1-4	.	TGTGCCAGCAGCCCTAAAGGGAACGGGGATGAAAAACTGTTTTTT	CASSPKGNGDEKLFF
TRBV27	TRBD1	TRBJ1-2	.	TGTGCCAGCAGTCCCGACAGGGGGCGCAATGGCTACACCTTC	CASSPDRGRNGYTF
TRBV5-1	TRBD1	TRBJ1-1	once	TGCGCCAGCAGCAAACTAGGGCAGGGGGAAAGGACAACTGAAGCTTTCTTT	CASSKLGQGERTTEAFF
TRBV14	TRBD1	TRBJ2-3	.	TGTGCCAGCTCCACAGGGGCTACGCAGTATTTT	CASSTGATQYF
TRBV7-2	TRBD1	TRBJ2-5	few	TGTGCCAGCAGCTTAAAGGGGGCTCGGGAGACCCAGTACTTC	CASSLKGARETQYF
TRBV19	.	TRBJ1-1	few	TGTGCCAGTAGTATAGAGGGGGCGCGGACTGAAGCTTTCTTT	CASSIEGARTEAFF
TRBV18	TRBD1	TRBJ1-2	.	TGTGCCAGCTCCCCCGACAGGGGTGGCTACACCTTC	CASSPDRGGYTF
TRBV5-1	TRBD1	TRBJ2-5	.	TGCGCCAGCAGGAAAAGACAGGGCGTTGGCCAAGAGACCCAGTACTTC	CASRKRQGVGQETQYF
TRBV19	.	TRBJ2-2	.	TGTGCCGGGAGACCTCGGGGGAACACCGGGGAGCTGTTTTTT	CAGRPRGNTGELFF
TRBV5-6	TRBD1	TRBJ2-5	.	TGTGCCAGCAGCCCGCGGACAGGGAGAGAGACCCAGTACTTC	CASSPRTGRETQYF
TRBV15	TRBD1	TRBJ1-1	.	TGTGCCACCAATTCTCTCGGGACAGTGAACACTGAAGCTTTCTTT	CATNSLGTVNTEAFF
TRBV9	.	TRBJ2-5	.	TGTGCCAGCAGCGTAGCCAGGGTTGGAGAGACCCAGTACTTC	CASSVARVGETQYF
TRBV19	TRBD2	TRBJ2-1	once	TGTGCCAGTAGCCCAAGCGGGGTTGAGCAGTTCTTC	CASSPSGVEQFF
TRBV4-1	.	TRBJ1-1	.	TGCGCCAGCAGCCAAGGCTTGAGCAGGGGTAGGACTGAAGCTTTCTTT	CASSQGLSRGRTEAFF
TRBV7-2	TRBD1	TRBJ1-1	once	TGTGCCAGCAGGAGTGCCGGGACAGGGGGGGGTGAAGCTTTCTTT	CASRSAGTGGGEAFF
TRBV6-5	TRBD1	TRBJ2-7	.	TGTGCCAGCAGACTGGGACAGGGGACCTACGAGCAGTACTTC	CASRLGQGTYEQYF
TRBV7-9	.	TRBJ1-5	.	TGTGCCAGCAGCTTAGGAGGGCAACAGCCCCAGCATTTT	CASSLGGQQPQHF
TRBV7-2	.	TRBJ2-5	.	TGTGCCAGCAGCGGACAAGGGGGACCCCAAGAGACCCAGTACTTC	CASSGQGGPQETQYF
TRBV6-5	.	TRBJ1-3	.	TGTGCCAGCAGTTACGAGGGATTCTCTGGAAACACCATATATTTT	CASSYEGFSGNTIYF
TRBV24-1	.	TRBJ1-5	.	TGTGCCACCAGTGAATGGACACAGGAGGGACCCCAGCATTTT	CATSEWTQEGPQHF
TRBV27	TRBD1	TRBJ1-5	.	TGTGCCAGCAGTTTAGGGGGGACAGGGCTTGGAAGTCAGCCCCAGCATTTT	CASSLGGTGLGSQPQHF
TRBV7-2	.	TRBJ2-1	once	TGTGCCAGCAGCTTAGCCGGTCCACTCTCCTACAATGAGCAGTTCTTC	CASSLAGPLSYNEQFF
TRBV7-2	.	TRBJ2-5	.	TGTGCCAGCAGCTTTCAGGGAACAGAGACCCAGTACTTC	CASSFQGTETQYF
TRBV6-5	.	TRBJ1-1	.	TGTGCCAGCAGTTACTCGGCAGGGCCTTCCAAAGCTTTCTTT	CASSYSAGPSKAFF
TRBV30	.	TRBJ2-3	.	TGTGCCTGGACGAGGAGGGCAGGGAGAAGCACAGATACGCAGTATTTT	CAWTRRAGRSTDTQYF
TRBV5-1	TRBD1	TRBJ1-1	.	TGCGCCAGCAGCTCGGAAACTCAGGGGGCGGGCACTGAAGCTTTCTTT	CASSSETQGAGTEAFF
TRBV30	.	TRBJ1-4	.	TGTGCCTTGGACTTACTGAATGAAAAACTGTTTTTT	CALDLLNEKLFF
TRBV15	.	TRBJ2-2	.	TGTGCCACCAGCAGAGAGCCCCACTTGAACACCGGGGAGCTGTTTTTT	CATSREPHLNTGELFF
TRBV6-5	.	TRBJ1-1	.	TGTGCCAGCACGGACGGGATAAACACTGAAGCTTTCTTT	CASTDGINTEAFF
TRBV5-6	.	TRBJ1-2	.	TGTGCCAGCAGCCCAACCGACAGACATTTTAGCTATGGCTACACCTTC	CASSPTDRHFSYGYTF
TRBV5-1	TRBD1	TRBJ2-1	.	TGCGCCAGCAGCTTGGAGGGGGCCGTTAACAATGAGCAGTTCTTC	CASSLEGAVNNEQFF
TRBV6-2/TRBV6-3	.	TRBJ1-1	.	TGTGCCAGCAGTCGTGCGGCGAACACTGAAGCTTTCTTT	CASSRAANTEAFF